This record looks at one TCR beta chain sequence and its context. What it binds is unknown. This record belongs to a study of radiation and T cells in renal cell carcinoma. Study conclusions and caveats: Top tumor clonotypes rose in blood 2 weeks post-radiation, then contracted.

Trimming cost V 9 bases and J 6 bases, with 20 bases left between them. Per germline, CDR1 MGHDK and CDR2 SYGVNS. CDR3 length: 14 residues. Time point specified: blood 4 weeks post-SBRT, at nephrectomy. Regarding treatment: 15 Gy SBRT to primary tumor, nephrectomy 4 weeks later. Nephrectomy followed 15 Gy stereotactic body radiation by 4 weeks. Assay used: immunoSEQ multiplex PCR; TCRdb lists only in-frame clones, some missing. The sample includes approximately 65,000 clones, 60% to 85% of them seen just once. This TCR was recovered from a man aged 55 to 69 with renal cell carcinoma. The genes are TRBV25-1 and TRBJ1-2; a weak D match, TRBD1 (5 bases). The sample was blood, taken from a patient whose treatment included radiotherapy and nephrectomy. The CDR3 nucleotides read TGTGCCAGAGGGACCGGGGGGGTTGGGGATGGCTACACCTTC. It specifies CARGTGGVGDGYTF.